Given below is one T cell receptor (beta chain) in context. Sequenced by immunoSEQ multiplex PCR; TCRdb stores in-frame clones only, minus some. The data hold fewer than 250,000 clones, with 85% to 90% observed a single time. These data originate in a study of blood T cell repertoires in COVID-19. Study at large: From the United States, Italy and Spain came samples of acute and convalescent COVID-19.

V was pared by 2 bases and J by 7 bases, with 7 bases between. The germline V gene encodes CDR1 SGHDT and CDR2 YYEEEE. The CDR3 consists of 11 residues. The source is a young man with COVID-19, enrolled during active disease. V usage is TRBV5-6 and J usage is TRBJ2-7; TRBD2 is a possible D gene (6 bases). The specimen sequenced was peripheral blood. The CDR3 coding sequence is TGTGCCAGCAGCTTTGGGGGGGAGCAGTACTTC. Its protein is CASSFGGEQYF.